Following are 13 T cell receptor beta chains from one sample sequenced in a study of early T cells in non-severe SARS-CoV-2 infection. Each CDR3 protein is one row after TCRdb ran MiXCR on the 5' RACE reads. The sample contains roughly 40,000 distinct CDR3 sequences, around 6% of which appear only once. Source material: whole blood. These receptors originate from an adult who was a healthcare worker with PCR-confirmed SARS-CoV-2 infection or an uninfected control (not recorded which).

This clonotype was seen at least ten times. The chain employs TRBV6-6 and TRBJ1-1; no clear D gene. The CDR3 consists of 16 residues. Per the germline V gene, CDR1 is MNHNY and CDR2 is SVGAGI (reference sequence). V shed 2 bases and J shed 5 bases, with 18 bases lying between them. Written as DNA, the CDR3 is TGTGCCAGCAGTTACGAGATCTTGGCGGGTGGGACTGAAGCTTTCTTT. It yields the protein CASSYEILAGGTEAFF.

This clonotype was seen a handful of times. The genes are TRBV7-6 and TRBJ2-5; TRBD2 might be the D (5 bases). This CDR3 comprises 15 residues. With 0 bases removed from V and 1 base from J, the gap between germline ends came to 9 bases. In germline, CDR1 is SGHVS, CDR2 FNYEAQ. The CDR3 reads CASSLASLAQETQYF. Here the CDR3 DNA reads TGTGCCAGCAGCTTAGCGTCGCTAGCCCAAGAGACCCAGTACTTC.

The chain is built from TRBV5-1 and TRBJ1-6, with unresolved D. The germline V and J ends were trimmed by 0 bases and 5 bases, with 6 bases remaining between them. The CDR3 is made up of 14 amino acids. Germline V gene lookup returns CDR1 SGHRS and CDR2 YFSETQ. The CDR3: CASSLDRDNSPLHF. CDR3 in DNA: TGCGCCAGCAGCTTGGACAGAGATAATTCACCCCTCCACTTT.

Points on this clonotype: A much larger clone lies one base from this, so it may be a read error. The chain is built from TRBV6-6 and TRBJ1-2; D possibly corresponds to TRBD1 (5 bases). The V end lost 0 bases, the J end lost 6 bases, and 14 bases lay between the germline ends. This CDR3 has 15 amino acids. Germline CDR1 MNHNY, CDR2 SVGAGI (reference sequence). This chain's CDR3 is CASSYSEVGLHGYTF. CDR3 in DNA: TGTGCCAGCAGTTACTCGGAGGTGGGACTGCATGGCTACACCTTC.

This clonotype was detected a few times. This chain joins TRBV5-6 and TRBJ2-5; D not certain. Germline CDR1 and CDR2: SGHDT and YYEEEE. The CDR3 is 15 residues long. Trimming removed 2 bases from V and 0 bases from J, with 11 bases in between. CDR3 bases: TGTGCCAGCAGCTTCGGTTTGTTAGACCAAGAGACCCAGTACTTC. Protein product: CASSFGLLDQETQYF.

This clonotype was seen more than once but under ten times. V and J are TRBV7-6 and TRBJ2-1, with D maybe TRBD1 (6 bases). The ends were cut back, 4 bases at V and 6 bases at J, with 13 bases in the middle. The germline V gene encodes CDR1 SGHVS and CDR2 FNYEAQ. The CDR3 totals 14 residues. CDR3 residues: CASSSGTFVNEQFF. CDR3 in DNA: TGTGCCAGCAGCTCCGGGACATTCGTCAATGAGCAGTTCTTC.

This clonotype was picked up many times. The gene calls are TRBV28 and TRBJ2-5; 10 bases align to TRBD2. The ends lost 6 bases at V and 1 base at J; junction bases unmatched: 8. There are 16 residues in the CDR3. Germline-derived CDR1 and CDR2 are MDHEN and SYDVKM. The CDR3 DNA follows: TGTGCCAGCAGGCCGGGACTAGCGAGGTCCCAAGAGACCCAGTACTTC. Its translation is CASRPGLARSQETQYF.

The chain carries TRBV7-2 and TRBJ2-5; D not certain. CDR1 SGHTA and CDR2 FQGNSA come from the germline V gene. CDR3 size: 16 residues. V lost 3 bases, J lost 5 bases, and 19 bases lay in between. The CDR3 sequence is CASSFELVPQSETQYF. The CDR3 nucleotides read TGTGCCAGCAGCTTTGAGCTCGTCCCTCAGTCGGAGACCCAGTACTTC.

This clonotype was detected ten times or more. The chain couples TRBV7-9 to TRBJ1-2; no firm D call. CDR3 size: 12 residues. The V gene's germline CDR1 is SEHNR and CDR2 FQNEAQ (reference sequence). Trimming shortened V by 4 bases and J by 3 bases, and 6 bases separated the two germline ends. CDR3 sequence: CASSSSDYGYTF. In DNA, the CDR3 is TGTGCCAGCAGCTCGAGCGACTATGGCTACACCTTC.

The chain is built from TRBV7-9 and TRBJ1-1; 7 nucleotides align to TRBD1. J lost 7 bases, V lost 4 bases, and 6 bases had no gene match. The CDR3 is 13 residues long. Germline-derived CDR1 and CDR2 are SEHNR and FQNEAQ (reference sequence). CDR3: CASSYPDRFEAFF. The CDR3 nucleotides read TGTGCCAGCAGCTATCCGGACAGGTTTGAAGCTTTCTTT.

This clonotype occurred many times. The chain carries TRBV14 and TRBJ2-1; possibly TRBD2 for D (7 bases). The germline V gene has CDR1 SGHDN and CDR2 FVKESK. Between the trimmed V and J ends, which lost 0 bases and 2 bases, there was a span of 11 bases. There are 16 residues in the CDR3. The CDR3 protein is CASSQDWGGPYNEQFF. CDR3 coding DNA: TGTGCCAGCAGCCAAGATTGGGGGGGGCCCTACAATGAGCAGTTCTTC.

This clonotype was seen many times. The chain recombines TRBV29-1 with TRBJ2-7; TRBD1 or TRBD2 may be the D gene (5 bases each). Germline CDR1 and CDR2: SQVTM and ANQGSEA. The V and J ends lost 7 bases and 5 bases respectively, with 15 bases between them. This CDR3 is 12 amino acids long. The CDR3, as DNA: TGCAGCGCCGGGGCGCCAAAGGACGAGCAGTACTTC. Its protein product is CSAGAPKDEQYF.

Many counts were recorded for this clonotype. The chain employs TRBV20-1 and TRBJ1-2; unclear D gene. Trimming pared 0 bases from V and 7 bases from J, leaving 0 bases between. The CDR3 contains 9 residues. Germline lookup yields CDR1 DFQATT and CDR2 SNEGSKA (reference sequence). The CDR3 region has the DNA TGCAGTGCTAGAGATGGCTACACCTTC. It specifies CSARDGYTF.